One sample yielded the 3 T cell receptor beta chains listed below, sequenced in a study of tumor and adjacent non-tumor tissue in lung cancer. The library came from three nested PCR rounds adapted from ARM-PCR protocols. TCRdb reanalysed the multiplex PCR reads using MiXCR and keeps one entry per CDR3 protein. The table records about 80,000 distinct CDR3 sequences, around 80% of them present only once. The template was RNA from unsorted bulk tissue. This non-tumor lung sample came from over 3 cm beyond the tumor edge. Input material: distant non-tumor lung tissue. Receptor source: a man in his 60s with non-small cell lung cancer.

This clonotype showed up just once. This could be a read error, since a much larger clone is one nucleotide away. The chain carries TRBV4-2 and TRBJ2-3, with 8 bases that match TRBD2. The CDR3 length is 15 residues. In germline, CDR1 is LGHNA, CDR2 YNFKEQ. The CDR3 sequence: CASRQDRGGSDTQYF. In nucleotides, the CDR3 is TGTGCCAGCAGGCAAGATCGGGGGGGCTCAGATACGCAGTATTTT.

With respect to this clonotype: Lacking the conserved final phenylalanine or tryptophan, this CDR3 likely reflects a read error. The gene calls are TRBV20-1 and TRBJ2-1; 8 nucleotides match TRBD2. The CDR3 consists of 15 residues. Per germline, CDR1 DFQATT and CDR2 SNEGSKA (reference sequence). V was clipped by 6 bases and J by 0 bases; unmatched bases: 7. Here the CDR3 reads CSARTGTSSYNEQFS. The CDR3 coding sequence is TGCAGTGCCAGGACCGGGACTAGCTCCTACAATGAGCAGTTCTCC.

This clonotype was counted a few times. Possible read error: a much larger clone is one base away. This chain joins TRBV28 and TRBJ1-1; tentatively, D is TRBD1 (5 bases). CDR1 MDHEN and CDR2 SYDVKM come from the germline V gene. The CDR3 runs 12 residues. Trimming shortened V by 7 bases and J by 9 bases, and 15 bases separated the two germline ends. CDR3 DNA: TGTGCCAGCAATAGGGGAGATCGGAAAGCTTTCTTT. Its protein is CASNRGDRKAFF.